Reported below is one TCR beta chain. The sample comes from a study of tumor-infiltrating lymphocytes in glioblastoma multiforme. Multiple V-beta primers and a C-beta primer amplified TCRB from RNA. TCRdb analysed the multiplex PCR reads with MiXCR anew, one entry per CDR3 protein. The data show tens of thousands of distinct CDR3 sequences, about 64% seen once. V was shortened by 7 bases and J by 0 bases, with 22 bases between the two germline ends. The CDR3 runs 18 residues. CDR1 and CDR2 from the germline V gene are SGHAT and FQNNGV. The source is a male donor with glioblastoma. The sequenced sample consisted of brain tumor tissue. The V call is TRBV11-2, the J call TRBJ2-1; D not resolved. This CDR3 is CASNWEWLSHISYNEQFF. CDR3 coding DNA: TGTGCCAGCAACTGGGAATGGCTGAGCCACATCTCCTACAATGAGCAGTTCTTC.